The source of this TCR beta chain is a study of vaccination and CD4 T cells after COVID-19. Study as a whole: Convalescent patients gave post-COVID blood a median around 91 days post-diagnosis, range 35 to 161. Broader study findings: Convalescent participants were relatively few, and none had early post-infection timepoints studied.

The sample's treatment: roughly ten-day PBMC culture with coronavirus spike peptide pools or control peptides (ViraFEST assay). The unexposed donor provided CD4+ T cells, which were taken before the COVID-19 pandemic (2011-2018). Both day 3 and day 7 involved replacing half of the medium with fresh IL-2 medium. This clonotype was seen a few times. Its antigen remains unknown. In germline, CDR1 is LNHDA, CDR2 SQIVND (reference sequence). The CDR3 totals 14 residues. With V trimmed by 3 bases and J by 4 bases, 5 bases remained unmatched. The study sequenced cultured CD4+ T cell DNA using the Oncomine TCR Beta short-read assay. Researchers extracted genomic DNA from CD4+ T cells that had been cultured. TCRdb re-analysed the PCR reads in MiXCR, keeping a single row per CDR3 protein. The data show thousands of distinct CDR3 sequences, with 28% seen just once and 10% to 12% held by the top ten.

The chain has TRBV19 and TRBJ1-2, with 7 nucleotides matching TRBD1. The sample was CD4+ T cells from blood, cultured in vitro. This TCR was recovered from a human donor in good health. In DNA, the CDR3 is TGTGCCAGTAGTATGGACAGGACTTCCTATGGCTACACCTTC. Translated, it gives CASSMDRTSYGYTF.